Described below is a single TCR beta chain sequence and its context. The CDR3 has 15 residues. Per germline, CDR1 SGHTA and CDR2 FQGNSA. The V and J ends lost 1 base and 0 bases respectively, with 6 bases between them. Data came from immunoSEQ multiplex PCR; TCRdb stores just in-frame clones and leaves some out. This sample yields 53,000 or so clones, of which around 73% are seen a single time; approximately 2% belongs to the top ten. This specimen belongs to a study of OX40 agonist ivuxolimab in advanced cancers. Background on the study: Ivuxolimab was administered intravenously to patients at 0.01 to 10 mg/kg every 2 weeks.

The sample in question was CD4+ or CD8+ T cells sorted from blood, obtained in a trial of the OX40 agonist ivuxolimab. The receptor's source is an adult with an advanced solid tumor such as melanoma, head and neck, liver or kidney cancer. The chain uses TRBV7-2 and TRBJ1-4; D gene ambiguous. In nucleotides, the CDR3 is TGTGCCAGCAGCTTAGATGCAGCAACTAATGAAAAACTGTTTTTT. This translates into CASSLDAATNEKLFF. Complete variable domain (other parts from reference TRBV7-2 and TRBJ1-4): GAGVSQSPSNKVTEKGKDVELRCDPISGHTALYWYRQSLGQGLEFLIYFQGNSAPDKSGLPSDRFSAERTGGSVSTLTIQRTQQEDSAVYLCASSLDAATNEKLFFGSGTQLSVL.